These T cell receptor beta chains were read from a single sample in a study of T cells in localized non-small cell lung cancer. Sequenced by immunoSEQ multiplex PCR; TCRdb stores in-frame clones only, minus some. The sample contains 20,000 to 25,000 clones, roughly 90% of which appear only once. Sequenced material: PBMCs, taken before any cancer treatment. These receptors originate from a man between 40 and 69 years old with stage II lung adenocarcinoma. Each CDR3 is given with its conserved first and last residue. A D gene is named only where the DNA matches it firmly.

D: TRBD2; V: TRBV11-3; J: TRBJ2-5; DNA: TGTGCCAGCAGCCACAAACGGGGGGAGCAGTACTTC; CDR3: CASSHKRGEQYF
D: .; V: TRBV7-2; J: TRBJ1-5; DNA: TGTGCCAGCAGCTTATTAGGGTCGGGCAGACATCAGCCCCAGCATTTT; CDR3: CASSLLGSGRHQPQHF
D: .; V: TRBV19; J: TRBJ1-5; DNA: TGTGCCAGTAGTGTATCCGGAGGGGCTCAGCCCCAGCATTTT; CDR3: CASSVSGGAQPQHF
D: .; V: TRBV20-1; J: TRBJ2-1; DNA: TGCAGTGCCCCCGTCGTTCGGGAGCAGTTCTTC; CDR3: CSAPVVREQFF
D: TRBD1; V: TRBV5-1; J: TRBJ1-2; DNA: TGCGTTTTAATGGCGGGACAGGGAAACTATGGCTACACCTTC; CDR3: CVLMAGQGNYGYTF
D: TRBD2; V: TRBV5-1; J: TRBJ2-3; DNA: TGCGCCAGCAGCCCGGGGGGGCGGGTTGATACGCAGTATTTT; CDR3: CASSPGGRVDTQYF
D: TRBD1; V: TRBV9; J: TRBJ2-5; DNA: TGTGCCAGCAGCGTAGGAGGGGGCGGGTACCAAGAGACCCAGTACTTC; CDR3: CASSVGGGGYQETQYF
D: .; V: TRBV10-3; J: TRBJ2-3; DNA: TGTGCCATCAGTGATCCCGAGGGGGGGCCGACAGATACGCAGTATTTT; CDR3: CAISDPEGGPTDTQYF
D: .; V: TRBV6-1; J: TRBJ2-7; DNA: TGTGCCAGCAGTGAAGTTCAAGGGTGGACCTACGAGCAGTACTTC; CDR3: CASSEVQGWTYEQYF
D: .; V: TRBV6-5; J: TRBJ2-3; DNA: TGTGCCAGCAGTTACAGTGTTGGGTATGGCACAGATACGCAGTATTTT; CDR3: CASSYSVGYGTDTQYF
D: .; V: TRBV7-9; J: TRBJ2-7; DNA: TGTGCCAGCAGCAAGGGCCCACAGGGCTCCTACGAGCAGTACTTC; CDR3: CASSKGPQGSYEQYF